A single sample is the source of the 10 T cell receptor beta chains below, sequenced in a study of cytomegalovirus exposure and HLA in healthy donors. Researchers ran the PCR with 60 Vbeta and 13 Jbeta primers. Generated by immunoSEQ multiplex PCR, the TCRdb table keeps only in-frame clones and is missing some. The repertoire table contains just under 60,000 clones. Specimen: PBMCs. The receptors were gathered from a male donor in good health and CMV-seronegative.

V is TRBV6-5 and J is TRBJ1-2, with 11 positions matching TRBD1. V was clipped by 4 bases and J by 5 bases; unmatched bases: 3. The CDR3 totals 14 residues. Germline V gives CDR1 MNHEY, CDR2 SVGAGI. CDR3 region: CASSSDRGLYGYTF. CDR3 DNA: TGTGCCAGCAGTTCGGACAGGGGGCTATATGGCTACACCTTC.

V gene TRBV28 combines with J gene TRBJ1-4; a possible D gene is TRBD1 (6 bases). V lost 6 bases and J lost 3, with 14 bases in between. The CDR3 is made up of 15 amino acids. CDR1 is MDHEN, CDR2 SYDVKM, per germline. As DNA, the CDR3 is TGTGCCAGCAGCCGTAGACAGGAGGCTAATGAAAAACTGTTTTTT. This sequence encodes CASSRRQEANEKLFF.

This rearrangement joins TRBV7-2 to TRBJ2-5; 10 bases align to TRBD2. The CDR3 length is 16 residues. V shed 3 bases, J shed 6 bases, and the junction held 10 bases outside the gene matches. CDR1 and CDR2 (germline): SGHTA, FQGNSA. This CDR3 is CASSLRSGGAGKTQYF. The CDR3 region has the DNA TGTGCCAGCAGCTTGAGAAGCGGGGGGGCCGGGAAGACCCAGTACTTC.

For this clone: Other DNA sequences in the sample encode the same CDR3. This rearrangement joins TRBV2 to TRBJ2-2; no definite D call. Trimming stripped 3 bases from V and 0 bases from J, with 20 bases between. This CDR3 has 19 amino acids. Per the germline V gene, CDR1 is SNHLY and CDR2 is FYNNEI. The CDR3 spells CASSETTISSIANTGELFF. The DNA for the CDR3 is TGTGCCAGCAGTGAGACAACGATATCTTCCATCGCGAACACCGGGGAGCTGTTTTTT.

The V call is TRBV4-2, the J call TRBJ1-1; no reliable D call. Trimming cost V 3 bases and J 1 base, with 9 bases left between them. Germline V gene sequence: CDR1 LGHNA, CDR2 YNFKEQ. This CDR3 region has 14 residues. CDR3 sequence (DNA): TGTGCCAGCAGCCAGCCGGGAGGGAACACTGAAGCTTTCTTT. It yields the protein CASSQPGGNTEAFF.

V is TRBV30 and J is TRBJ2-5, with 7 bases lining up with TRBD2. With V trimmed by 5 bases and J by 6 bases, 9 bases remained unmatched. CDR1 is GTSNPN and CDR2 is SVGIG in the germline V gene (reference sequence). This CDR3 spans 13 amino acids. The CDR3 loop reads CAWGRGLSKTQYF. CDR3 sequence (DNA): TGTGCCTGGGGACGGGGACTATCGAAGACCCAGTACTTC.

The chain links TRBV30 to TRBJ1-1; 7 bases agree with TRBD1. Germline CDR1 GTSNPN, CDR2 SVGIG (reference sequence). The CDR3 loop spans 13 amino acids. V lost 2 bases, J lost 9 bases, and 9 bases stayed unmatched. The CDR3 loop reads CAWSPDRAIKAFF. The CDR3 DNA follows: TGTGCCTGGAGTCCCGACAGGGCAATTAAAGCTTTCTTT.

The rearrangement links TRBV4-1 to TRBJ2-1, with 13 bases fitting TRBD2. The CDR3 totals 17 residues. CDR1 MGHRA and CDR2 YSYEKL come from the germline V gene. Trimming cost V 0 bases and J 9 bases; bases outside gene matches: 8. CDR3: CASSQDTGLAGMGEQFF. For the CDR3, the DNA is TGCGCCAGCAGCCAAGATACGGGACTAGCGGGGATGGGTGAGCAGTTCTTC.

The chain combines TRBV4-3 with TRBJ2-7, with 9 bases lining up with TRBD2. Germline loops: CDR1 LGHNA, CDR2 YSLEER. With 2 bases clipped from V and 6 bases from J, the junction kept 14 bases outside the gene matches. There are 17 residues in the CDR3. In DNA, the CDR3 is TGCGCCAGCAGCCAACGGGCTAGCGGGACCTTGCTGTTCGAGCAGTACTTC. It translates to CASSQRASGTLLFEQYF.

The V call is TRBV4-1, the J call TRBJ2-7; TRBD1 is a possible D gene (5 bases). This CDR3 comprises 15 residues. The V end lost 2 bases, the J end lost 2 bases, and 13 bases lay between the germline ends. Germline CDR1 MGHRA, CDR2 YSYEKL. CDR3 region: CASSQLWQGTYEQYF. The CDR3 DNA reads TGCGCCAGCAGCCAACTTTGGCAGGGAACCTACGAGCAGTACTTC.